The 25 T cell receptor beta chains listed next were all sequenced from one sample in a study of blood T cell repertoires in COVID-19. Clones were read by immunoSEQ multiplex PCR, and TCRdb kept only the in-frame ones, dropping some. The top ten hold roughly a tenth of the sample, which has over 150,000 clones, more than 65% seen once. The sequenced sample consisted of peripheral blood. These receptors came from a man between 65 and 79 years old with active or convalescent COVID-19.

The chain employs TRBV2 and TRBJ1-1; no clear D. The CDR3 runs 12 residues. Trimming cost V 6 bases and J 0 bases, with 5 bases left between them. CDR1 is SNHLY and CDR2 is FYNNEI in the germline V gene. CDR3 nucleotides: TGTGCCAGCAGCCACATGAACACTGAAGCTTTCTTT. Its protein product is CASSHMNTEAFF.

This sequence joins TRBV19 and TRBJ2-5; 7 bases fit TRBD1. The CDR3 runs 16 residues. The ends lost 1 base at V and 4 bases at J; junction bases unmatched: 9. Germline V gives CDR1 LNHDA, CDR2 SQIVND (reference sequence). The CDR3 sequence is CASSIGGTVFRETQYF. The CDR3 DNA is TGTGCCAGTAGTATAGGTGGGACAGTTTTTCGAGAGACCCAGTACTTC. Filled out from reference TRBV19 and TRBJ2-5, the complete variable domain reads DGGITQSPKYLFRKEGQNVTLSCEQNLNHDAMYWYRQDPGQGLRLIYYSQIVNDFQKGDIAEGYSVSREKKESFPLTVTSAQKNPTAFYLCASSIGGTVFRETQYFGPGTRLLVL.

The J gene is TRBJ2-5, the V gene TRBV7-2; 9 bases match TRBD1. Germline CDR1 and CDR2: SGHTA and FQGNSA. This CDR3 comprises 14 residues. Germline trimming cut 4 bases from V and 5 bases from J; bases unmatched to any gene: 5. Written as DNA, the CDR3 is TGTGCCAGCAGCTCCAACAGGGGGCGTGAGACCCAGTACTTC. Translating it yields CASSSNRGRETQYF. Looking up the rest from reference TRBV7-2 and TRBJ2-5 gives the full variable domain: GAGVSQSPSNKVTEKGKDVELRCDPISGHTALYWYRQSLGQGLEFLIYFQGNSAPDKSGLPSDRFSAERTGGSVSTLTIQRTQQEDSAVYLCASSSNRGRETQYFGPGTRLLVL.

CDR3 loop: CASSYKKAGGAPLHF. As DNA, the CDR3 is TGTGCCAGCAGTTACAAGAAGGCCGGGGGAGCCCCCCTCCACTTT. The V gene is TRBV6-6, the J gene TRBJ1-6; tentative D call: TRBD1 (5 bases). The CDR3 extends over 15 amino acids. V lost 2 bases, J lost 13 bases, and 18 bases lay in between. The germline gives CDR1 MNHNY, CDR2 SVGAGI (reference sequence).

The CDR3 nucleotides are TGCAGCGTATTAGGAACTAGCGGTCTCGATGAGCAGTTCTTC. Protein product: CSVLGTSGLDEQFF. V is TRBV29-1 and J is TRBJ2-1, with 8 bases fitting TRBD2. CDR1 is SQVTM, CDR2 ANQGSEA, per germline. The CDR3 runs to 14 residues. V shed 6 bases and J 8 bases; nucleotides not matched to a gene: 12.

This clone was counted a few times. The gene calls are TRBV7-9 and TRBJ1-1; no reliable D call. Trimming left V 6 bases short and J 7 bases short, with 9 bases between. This CDR3 spans 11 amino acids. Germline V gene data show CDR1 as SEHNR and CDR2 as FQNEAQ (reference sequence). The CDR3 protein is CASRDGLEAFF. Here the CDR3 DNA reads TGTGCCAGCAGAGACGGACTTGAAGCTTTCTTT.

Ten or more counts support this clone. The V call is TRBV7-3, the J call TRBJ1-6; D might be TRBD1 (5 bases). The germline V and J ends were trimmed by 3 bases and 10 bases, with 13 bases remaining between them. In germline, CDR1 is SGHTA, CDR2 FQGTGA. The CDR3 length is 14 residues. The CDR3 DNA follows: TGTGCCAGCAGCTTGGGACTTGGGGAGTCACCCCTCCACTTT. Translation gives CASSLGLGESPLHF.

The rearrangement joins TRBV18 to TRBJ1-2, with 12 nucleotides matching TRBD1. Germline V gene lookup returns CDR1 KGHSH and CDR2 LQKENI. V lost 0 bases and J lost 8; bases outside the gene matches: 4. The CDR3 spans 15 residues. The CDR3 sequence: CASSPPGQGAGGYTF. Written as DNA, the CDR3 is TGTGCCAGCTCACCACCGGGACAGGGGGCAGGAGGCTACACCTTC.

The rearrangement uses TRBV5-1 and TRBJ2-7; TRBD1 agrees at 7 bases. The CDR3 runs to 14 residues. V lost 0 bases, J lost 2 bases, and 2 bases stayed unmatched. CDR1 SGHRS and CDR2 YFSETQ come from the germline V gene. This CDR3 reads CASSLVGGPYEQYF. The CDR3 bases are TGCGCCAGCAGCTTGGTAGGGGGCCCCTACGAGCAGTACTTC.

V is TRBV4-1 and J is TRBJ1-2, with 7 nucleotides matching TRBD1. The junction had 10 bases not matched to a gene; V was cut back by 1 base and J by 8 bases. Germline V gives CDR1 MGHRA, CDR2 YSYEKL. The CDR3 extends over 15 amino acids. The CDR3 spells CASSQVYQGVSGYTF. As DNA, the CDR3 is TGCGCCAGCAGCCAAGTATACCAGGGGGTAAGCGGCTACACCTTC.

Only one count was recorded for this clone. V and J are TRBV4-2 and TRBJ1-2; possibly TRBD1 for D (6 bases). The CDR3 length is 13 residues. V gave up 2 bases and J gave up 3 bases, with 7 bases separating them. Germline V gene data show CDR1 as LGHNA and CDR2 as YNFKEQ. CDR3 DNA: TGTGCCAGCAGCCAACAGGGGCACTATGGCTACACCTTC. Translating it yields CASSQQGHYGYTF.

This clone has at least ten counts. The chain combines TRBV7-9 with TRBJ1-1, with TRBD1 matching 8 bases. The CDR3 sequence is 13 residues long. V shed 6 bases and J 5 bases; nucleotides not matched to a gene: 5. Looked up from germline, CDR1 is SEHNR and CDR2 is FQNEAQ (reference sequence). DNA of the CDR3: TGTGCCAGCAGAACGGACAGGGAAACTGAAGCTTTCTTT. As protein: CASRTDRETEAFF.

This chain's CDR3 is CAISVNRGYEQYF. DNA of the CDR3: TGTGCCATCAGTGTAAACCGGGGCTACGAGCAGTACTTC. The chain is built from TRBV10-3 and TRBJ2-7; perhaps TRBD2 as D (5 bases). In germline, CDR1 is ENHRY, CDR2 SYGVKD. The V end was cut by 4 bases, the J end by 3 bases, with 10 bases between. This CDR3 comprises 13 residues.

The rearrangement uses TRBV29-1 and TRBJ2-3; possible D gene TRBD1, 5 bases. The germline CDR1 and CDR2 sequences are SQVTM and ANQGSEA. The CDR3 covers 14 residues. V was cut by 0 bases and J by 8 bases, with 15 bases left in between. CDR3 amino acids: CSVEDRGSLGTQYF. CDR3 bases: TGCAGCGTTGAAGATAGGGGATCTTTAGGTACGCAGTATTTT.

The chain carries TRBV6-5 and TRBJ1-4; D perhaps matches TRBD1 (5 bases). This CDR3 region has 15 residues. The V end lost 0 bases, the J end lost 6 bases, and 11 bases lay between the germline ends. Germline CDR1 is MNHEY and CDR2 is SVGAGI. The CDR3 bases are TGTGCCAGCAGTTACTCCAGGGTGAACGATGAAAAACTGTTTTTT. Protein: CASSYSRVNDEKLFF.

This sequence joins TRBV18 and TRBJ2-7; a weak D match, TRBD2 (6 bases). CDR3 length: 14 amino acids. Per germline, CDR1 KGHSH and CDR2 LQKENI. The V end was cut by 2 bases, the J end by 2 bases, with 10 bases between. The CDR3 sequence is CASSPGEVTYEQYF. In DNA, the CDR3 is TGTGCCAGCTCACCAGGGGAGGTGACCTACGAGCAGTACTTC.

The V and J genes are TRBV7-2 and TRBJ2-7; D is undetermined. Per germline, CDR1 SGHTA and CDR2 FQGNSA. CDR3 length: 13 residues. V shed 3 bases and J shed 6 bases, with 12 bases lying between them. CDR3 coding DNA: TGTGCCAGCAGCTTTGGGCCCCCAAGCGAGCAGTACTTC. This codes for CASSFGPPSEQYF.

The J gene is TRBJ1-1, the V gene TRBV7-2, with D uncertain. The CDR3 contains 14 residues. CDR1 SGHTA and CDR2 FQGNSA come from the germline V gene. Trimming left V 5 bases short and J 6 bases short, with 16 bases between. The CDR3 region is CASSTGPSGSEAFF. The CDR3 DNA reads TGTGCCAGCAGCACTGGACCGTCGGGGTCTGAAGCTTTCTTT.

In regard to this clone: Distinct nucleotide sequences in the sample also encode this CDR3. This chain connects TRBV6-5 to TRBJ1-5; 7 bases fit TRBD1. The length of the CDR3 is 14 residues. V dropped 5 bases and J dropped 1; count of bases not matched to a gene: 2. CDR1 is MNHEY, CDR2 SVGAGI, per germline. CDR3 sequence: CASSLRGSNQPQHF. CDR3 coding DNA: TGTGCCAGCAGTCTCAGGGGGAGCAATCAGCCCCAGCATTTT.

The V and J genes are TRBV2 and TRBJ2-2; TRBD1 is a possible D gene (6 bases). From germline, CDR1 is SNHLY and CDR2 FYNNEI. The CDR3 sequence is 16 residues long. V lost 5 bases to trimming and J lost 1 base, with 14 bases between them. CDR3 DNA sequence: TGTGCCAGCAGTTCACAGGGAATTGTGAACACCGGGGAGCTGTTTTTT. Translated: CASSSQGIVNTGELFF.

The J gene is TRBJ2-2, the V gene TRBV6-2 or TRBV6-3; 8 bases line up with TRBD2. CDR3 length equals 15 residues. The germline V gene has CDR1 MNHEY and CDR2 SVGEGT. Losses at the gene ends were 5 bases for V and 6 bases for J; bases not matched to a gene: 8. The CDR3 protein is CASSKAGVRAGELFF. CDR3 bases: TGTGCCAGCAGTAAAGCGGGAGTGCGGGCCGGGGAGCTGTTTTTT.

The chain is built from TRBV15 and TRBJ1-2; 10 bases agree with TRBD1. The CDR3 has 13 residues. With 3 bases clipped from V and 7 bases from J, the junction kept 2 bases outside the gene matches. Germline V lookup: CDR1 LNHNV, CDR2 YYDKDF (reference sequence). The CDR3: CATSRGQGFGYTF. CDR3 DNA: TGTGCCACCAGCAGGGGACAGGGGTTTGGCTACACCTTC. The variable domain in full, with the rest retrieved from reference TRBV15 and TRBJ1-2, is DAMVIQNPRYQVTQFGKPVTLSCSQTLNHNVMYWYQQKSSQAPKLLFHYYDKDFNNEADTPDNFQSRRPNTSFCFLDIRSPGLGDTAMYLCATSRGQGFGYTFGSGTRLTVV.

This clone was seen a handful of times. V and J are TRBV27 and TRBJ2-7; D is possibly TRBD2 (6 bases). Germline CDR1 and CDR2: MNHEY and SMNVEV (reference sequence). The CDR3 length is 14 residues. V lost 7 bases, J lost 3 bases, and 16 bases lay in between. The CDR3 here is CASKDRGLRYEQYF. The CDR3 DNA sequence: TGTGCCAGCAAAGATCGGGGACTCCGCTACGAGCAGTACTTC.

The genes are TRBV19 and TRBJ1-4; D call uncertain. The CDR3 consists of 15 residues. CDR1 is LNHDA and CDR2 is SQIVND in the germline V gene (reference sequence). Trimming shortened V by 3 bases and J by 7 bases, and 15 bases separated the two germline ends. The CDR3 DNA reads as TGTGCCAGTAGTATGGAGCCTAGTGGGAGTGAAAAACTGTTTTTT. This sequence encodes CASSMEPSGSEKLFF.

The V and J genes are TRBV11-2 and TRBJ1-5; D ambiguous. The CDR3 loop spans 14 amino acids. The germline V gene has CDR1 SGHAT and CDR2 FQNNGV. V lost 0 bases to trimming and J lost 4 bases, with 7 bases between them. This chain's CDR3 is CASSLESSNQPQHF. In DNA form, the CDR3 reads TGTGCCAGCAGCTTAGAGTCCAGTAATCAGCCCCAGCATTTT.